These 9 T cell receptor beta chains were all obtained from the same sample, sequenced in a study of T cell repertoires in cytomegalovirus infection (dated by TCRdb to about 2019). Sequenced on an Illumina HiSeq 1500. TCRdb took the public reads, trimmed them with fastp at Q25, ran MiXCR for clone calling and kept in-frame beta chains. Each entry is one CDR3 protein sequence, shown with its most common DNA and genes. This sample lists more than 400,000 distinct CDR3 sequences; approximately 26% were detected once. The top ten clones comprise about 13% of the sample. What was sequenced was PBMCs. The receptor set was obtained from a human donor in good health (CMV status not recorded). Some clones in this sample may be carry-over from other donors' samples.

This clonotype was counted many times. V gene TRBV28 combines with J gene TRBJ1-1; D is unresolved. The length of the CDR3 is 19 residues. V was clipped by 6 bases and J by 3 bases, with 29 bases between them. Germline CDR1 and CDR2: MDHEN and SYDVKM. CDR3: CASRIGKWGKSHTYTEAFF. The CDR3 DNA follows: TGTGCCAGCAGAATCGGTAAATGGGGAAAATCCCACACGTACACTGAAGCTTTCTTT.

V usage is TRBV29-1 and J usage is TRBJ1-2; D gene ambiguous. The CDR3 consists of 11 residues. In germline, CDR1 is SQVTM, CDR2 ANQGSEA. The V and J ends lost 7 bases and 8 bases respectively, with 14 bases between them. As DNA, the CDR3 is TGCAGCGCCGGGTGGAAAGGAGGCTACACCTTC. Protein: CSAGWKGGYTF.

There are a few counts of this clonotype. The chain uses TRBV11-3 and TRBJ2-3, with D uncertain. The CDR3 runs 15 residues. Per the germline V gene, CDR1 is SGHNT and CDR2 is YENEEA. V was shortened by 2 bases and J by 9 bases, with 18 bases between the two germline ends. The CDR3 sequence is CASSLSTIVLKTQYF. CDR3 sequence (DNA): TGTGCCAGCAGCTTAAGTACGATCGTTTTGAAGACGCAGTATTTT.

This clonotype came up a few times. The chain joins TRBV7-2 to TRBJ2-5; 9 nucleotides line up with TRBD2. The CDR3 is made up of 17 amino acids. Losses at the gene ends were 1 base for V and 4 bases for J; bases not matched to a gene: 10. Germline V gene data show CDR1 as SGHTA and CDR2 as FQGNSA. The DNA for the CDR3 is TGTGCCAGCAGCTTAGGCGGGAGGGGGAGAGGGGGAGAGACCCAGTACTTC. Encoded protein: CASSLGGRGRGGETQYF.

V usage is TRBV6-6 and J usage is TRBJ1-4; 10 bases are a match to TRBD1. The length of the CDR3 is 14 residues. Germline V lookup: CDR1 MNHNY, CDR2 SVGAGI (reference sequence). V dropped 4 bases and J dropped 8; count of bases not matched to a gene: 4. This chain's CDR3 is CASSSGQGTEKLFF. DNA of the CDR3: TGTGCCAGCAGTTCGGGACAGGGGACAGAAAAACTGTTTTTT.

J is TRBJ2-1 and V is TRBV20-1, with 10 bases aligning to TRBD2. CDR1 and CDR2 from the germline V gene are DFQATT and SNEGSKA (reference sequence). J lost 5 bases, V lost 7 bases, and 5 bases had no gene match. The CDR3 extends over 13 amino acids. CDR3 loop: CSVGTSDDNEQFF. The CDR3 DNA sequence: TGCAGTGTCGGGACTAGCGATGACAATGAGCAGTTCTTC.

The chain combines TRBV4-3 with TRBJ1-6, with D possibly being TRBD1 (5 bases). Germline V gene lookup returns CDR1 LGHNA and CDR2 YSLEER. CDR3 size: 17 residues. Trimming pared 3 bases from V and 7 bases from J, leaving 19 bases between. The CDR3 protein is CASSQERQLVENSPLHF. CDR3 coding DNA: TGCGCCAGCAGCCAGGAACGACAGTTGGTAGAGAATTCACCCCTCCACTTT.

This clonotype was recorded at least ten times. The chain combines TRBV7-2 with TRBJ1-2; no clear D. V was trimmed by 2 bases and J by 7 bases, leaving 8 bases between them. CDR1 and CDR2 from the germline V gene are SGHTA and FQGNSA. The CDR3 length is 12 residues. The CDR3 is CASSLYSSGYTF. CDR3 coding DNA: TGTGCCAGCAGCTTATACAGTAGTGGCTACACCTTC.

This clonotype was seen many times. The chain employs TRBV6-2 or TRBV6-3 and TRBJ2-7, with a tentative D call TRBD2 (6 bases). The V gene's germline CDR1 is MNHEY and CDR2 SVGEGT. The V end was cut by 8 bases, the J end by 6 bases, with 14 bases between. The CDR3 totals 12 residues. CDR3 coding DNA: TGTGCCAGCCGCGGGGCAGGGCGCGAGCAGTACGTC. Translated, it gives CASRGAGREQYV.